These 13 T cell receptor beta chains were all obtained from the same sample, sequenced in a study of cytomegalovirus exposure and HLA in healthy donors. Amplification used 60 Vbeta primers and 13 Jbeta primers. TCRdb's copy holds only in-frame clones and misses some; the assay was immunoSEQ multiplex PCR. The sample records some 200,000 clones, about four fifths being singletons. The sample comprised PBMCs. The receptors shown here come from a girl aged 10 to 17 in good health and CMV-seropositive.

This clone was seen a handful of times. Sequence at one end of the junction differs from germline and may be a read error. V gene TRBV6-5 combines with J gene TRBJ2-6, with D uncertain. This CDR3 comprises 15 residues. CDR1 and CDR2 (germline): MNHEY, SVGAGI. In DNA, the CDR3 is TGTGCCACCAGTTACGAAGCCTCTGGGGCCAACGTCCTGACTTTC. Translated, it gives CATSYEASGANVLTF.

The chain's CDR3 is CASTPRRLSGETQYF. In DNA, the CDR3 is TGTGCCAGCACTCCCCGGAGGTTGTCCGGGGAGACCCAGTACTTC. This chain joins TRBV27 and TRBJ2-5; a possible D gene is TRBD2 (5 bases). CDR3 size: 15 residues. In germline, CDR1 is MNHEY, CDR2 SMNVEV (reference sequence). Deletions cut 7 bases from V and 5 bases from J, with 20 bases between.

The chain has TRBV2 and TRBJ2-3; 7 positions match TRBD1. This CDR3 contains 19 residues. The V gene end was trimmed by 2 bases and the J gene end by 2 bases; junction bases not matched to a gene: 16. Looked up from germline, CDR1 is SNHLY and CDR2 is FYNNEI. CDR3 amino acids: CASSETRQGPFHYTDTQYF. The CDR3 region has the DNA TGTGCCAGCAGTGAAACCCGACAGGGCCCCTTTCATTACACAGATACGCAGTATTTT.

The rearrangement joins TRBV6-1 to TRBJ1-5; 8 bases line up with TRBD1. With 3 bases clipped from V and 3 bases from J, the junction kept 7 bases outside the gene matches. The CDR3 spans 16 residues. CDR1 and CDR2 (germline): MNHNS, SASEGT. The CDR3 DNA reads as TGTGCCAGCAGTGACCGGGAGACAGGGGTCAATCAGCCCCAGCATTTT. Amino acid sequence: CASSDRETGVNQPQHF.

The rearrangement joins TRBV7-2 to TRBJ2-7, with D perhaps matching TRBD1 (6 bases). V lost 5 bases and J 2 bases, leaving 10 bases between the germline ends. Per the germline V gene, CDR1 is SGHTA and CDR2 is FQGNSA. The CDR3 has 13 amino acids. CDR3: CASSIPGAYEQYF. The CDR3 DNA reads TGTGCCAGCAGCATTCCAGGGGCCTACGAGCAGTACTTC.

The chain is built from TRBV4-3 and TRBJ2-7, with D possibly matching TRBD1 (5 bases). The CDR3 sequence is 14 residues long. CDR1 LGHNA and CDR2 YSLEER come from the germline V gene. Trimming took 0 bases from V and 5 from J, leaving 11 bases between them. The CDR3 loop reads CASSQELTGNEQYF. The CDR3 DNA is TGCGCCAGCAGCCAAGAGTTAACAGGCAACGAGCAGTACTTC.

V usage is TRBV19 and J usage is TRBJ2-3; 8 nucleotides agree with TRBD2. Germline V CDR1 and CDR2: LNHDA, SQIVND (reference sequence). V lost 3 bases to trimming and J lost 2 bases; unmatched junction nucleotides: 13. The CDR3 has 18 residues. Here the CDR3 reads CASSIGRLAGYYTDTQYF. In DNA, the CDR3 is TGTGCCAGTAGTATTGGTAGGCTAGCGGGCTACTACACAGATACGCAGTATTTT.

DNA for the CDR3: TGTGCCAGCAGGGTAACTAGCGGGGGGGAGACCCAGTACTTC. Amino acid sequence: CASRVTSGGETQYF. The V and J genes are TRBV2 and TRBJ2-5; 12 bases map to TRBD2. V dropped 6 bases and J dropped 5; count of bases not matched to a gene: 4. CDR3 length equals 14 residues. Germline values: CDR1 SNHLY, CDR2 FYNNEI.

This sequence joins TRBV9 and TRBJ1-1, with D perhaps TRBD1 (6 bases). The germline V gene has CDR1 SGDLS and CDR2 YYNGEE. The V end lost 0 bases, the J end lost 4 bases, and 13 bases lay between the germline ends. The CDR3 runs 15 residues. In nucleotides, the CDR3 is TGTGCCAGCAGCGTAGATAGCAGGGGAGTCACTGAAGCTTTCTTT. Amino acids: CASSVDSRGVTEAFF.

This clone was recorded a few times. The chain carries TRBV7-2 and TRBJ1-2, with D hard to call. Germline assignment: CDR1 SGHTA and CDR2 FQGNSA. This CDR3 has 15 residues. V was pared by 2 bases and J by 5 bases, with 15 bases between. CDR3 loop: CASSLSAWAQYGYTF. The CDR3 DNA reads TGTGCCAGCAGCTTATCGGCCTGGGCCCAATATGGCTACACCTTC.

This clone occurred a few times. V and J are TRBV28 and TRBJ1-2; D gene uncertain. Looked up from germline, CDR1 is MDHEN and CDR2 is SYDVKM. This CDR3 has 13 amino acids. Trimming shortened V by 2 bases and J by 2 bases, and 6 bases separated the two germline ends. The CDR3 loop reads CASSLGGNYGYTF. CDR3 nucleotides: TGTGCCAGCAGTTTAGGCGGGAACTATGGCTACACCTTC.

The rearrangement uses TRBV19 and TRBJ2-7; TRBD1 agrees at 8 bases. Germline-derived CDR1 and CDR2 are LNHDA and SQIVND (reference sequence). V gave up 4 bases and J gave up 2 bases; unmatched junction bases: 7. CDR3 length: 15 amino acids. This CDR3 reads CASSTRQGPTYEQYF. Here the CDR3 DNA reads TGTGCCAGTAGTACAAGACAGGGGCCGACCTACGAGCAGTACTTC.

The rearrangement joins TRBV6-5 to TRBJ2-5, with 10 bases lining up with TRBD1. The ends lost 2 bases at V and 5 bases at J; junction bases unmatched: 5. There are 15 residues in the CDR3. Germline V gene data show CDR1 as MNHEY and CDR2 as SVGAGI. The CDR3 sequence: CASSYTGTGVETQYF. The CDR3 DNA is TGTGCCAGCAGTTACACCGGGACAGGGGTTGAGACCCAGTACTTC.